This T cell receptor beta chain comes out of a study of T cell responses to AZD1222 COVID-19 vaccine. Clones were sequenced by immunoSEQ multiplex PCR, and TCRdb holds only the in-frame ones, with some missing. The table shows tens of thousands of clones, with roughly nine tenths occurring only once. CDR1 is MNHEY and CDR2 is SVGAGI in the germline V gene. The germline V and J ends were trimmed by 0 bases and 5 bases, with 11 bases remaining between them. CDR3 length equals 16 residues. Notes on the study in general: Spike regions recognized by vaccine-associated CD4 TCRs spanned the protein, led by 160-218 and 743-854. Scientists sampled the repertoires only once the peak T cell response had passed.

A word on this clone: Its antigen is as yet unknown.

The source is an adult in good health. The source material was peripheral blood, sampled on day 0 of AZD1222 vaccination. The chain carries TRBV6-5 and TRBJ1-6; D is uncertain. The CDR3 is CASSYSGPKDNSPLHF. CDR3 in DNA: TGTGCCAGCAGTTACTCTGGCCCCAAGGATAATTCACCCCTCCACTTT.